This is a list of T cell receptor beta chains from one sample in a study of T cell responses to AZD1222 COVID-19 vaccine. Profiled with immunoSEQ multiplex PCR; TCRdb holds only in-frame clones, not every one. The data contain some 190,000 clones, roughly 94% of them singletons. Sequenced here: peripheral blood, sampled 28 days after the second dose of the MenACWY control vaccine. The receptors stem from an adult who received the MenACWY meningococcal vaccine as a control. The CDR3 runs from the conserved cysteine through the conserved F or W. The order of the fields is clone size, D gene, J gene, V gene, CDR3 protein, CDR3 DNA. The D gene is left open where the match is weak. The listing skips clone size in some rows; elsewhere it reads once, few, many or a size class.

size: -; D: -; J: TRBJ1-1; V: TRBV7-9; CDR3: CASSPIGGTEAFF; DNA: TGTGCCAGCAGCCCGATCGGAGGCACTGAAGCTTTCTTT
size: -; D: TRBD2; J: TRBJ2-7; V: TRBV15; CDR3: CATSRVGAGGLYEQYF; DNA: TGTGCCACCAGCAGAGTAGGAGCGGGAGGGCTCTACGAGCAGTACTTC
size: -; D: TRBD2; J: TRBJ2-7; V: TRBV9; CDR3: CASSVAAGGPGSGEQYF; DNA: TGTGCCAGCAGCGTAGCGGCGGGGGGCCCGGGGAGTGGCGAGCAGTACTTC
size: -; D: TRBD2; J: TRBJ2-7; V: TRBV5-1; CDR3: CASSLRGRSSYEQYF; DNA: TGCGCCAGCAGCTTGCGCGGGAGAAGCTCCTACGAGCAGTACTTC
size: -; D: -; J: TRBJ1-1; V: TRBV6-5; CDR3: CASSYEYGGGNTEAFF; DNA: TGTGCCAGCAGTTACGAATACGGGGGGGGAAACACTGAAGCTTTCTTT
size: once; D: -; J: TRBJ2-7; V: TRBV6-5; CDR3: CASSYSNEQYF; DNA: TGTGCCAGCAGTTACTCTAACGAGCAGTACTTC
size: -; D: -; J: TRBJ2-2; V: TRBV29-1; CDR3: CSVGKPGAGELFF; DNA: TGCAGCGTCGGTAAACCCGGGGCCGGGGAGCTGTTTTTT
size: -; D: -; J: TRBJ2-1; V: TRBV30; CDR3: CAWRNPGAGYNEQFF; DNA: TGTGCCTGGAGAAACCCGGGGGCGGGATACAATGAGCAGTTCTTC
size: -; D: -; J: TRBJ2-6; V: TRBV19; CDR3: CASSITASGANVLTF; DNA: TGTGCCAGTAGTATAACAGCCTCTGGGGCCAACGTCCTGACTTTC
size: -; D: -; J: TRBJ1-5; V: TRBV30; CDR3: CAWSPGSNQPQHF; DNA: TGTGCCTGGAGCCCCGGCAGCAATCAGCCCCAGCATTTT